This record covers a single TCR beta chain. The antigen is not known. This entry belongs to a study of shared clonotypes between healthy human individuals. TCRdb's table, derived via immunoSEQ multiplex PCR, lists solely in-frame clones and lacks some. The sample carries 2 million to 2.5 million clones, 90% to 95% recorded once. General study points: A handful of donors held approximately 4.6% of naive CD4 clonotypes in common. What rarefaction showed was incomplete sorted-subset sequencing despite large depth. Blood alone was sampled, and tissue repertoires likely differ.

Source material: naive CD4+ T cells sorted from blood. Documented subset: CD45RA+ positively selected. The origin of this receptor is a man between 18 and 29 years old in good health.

The CDR3 nucleotides read TGCAGCGTTGAGTGGGCGGGAGGGTTCCTGGGAGAGACCCAGTACTTC. Protein product: CSVEWAGGFLGETQYF. V is TRBV29-1 and J is TRBJ2-5; 9 positions agree with TRBD2. Germline CDR1 reads SQVTM; CDR2 reads ANQGSEA. The V segment lost 3 bases and the J segment 4 bases; nucleotides outside the gene matches: 12. The CDR3 extends over 16 amino acids.